This TCR beta chain was retrieved from a study of blood T cell repertoires in COVID-19 (dated by TCRdb to between 2020 and 2021). The study in broad terms: Samples from collaborators originated in the United States, Italy and Spain and spanned both the acute and convalescent phases of COVID-19. Samples came from the ongoing ImmuneRACE study (first 160 participants) plus 1,254 subjects from 6 global collaborators. A de-identified subject ID, COVID-19 status, age in years and sex were almost always included in the sample metadata. Deeply sampled blood TCRbeta repertoires from subjects exposed to, actively infected with, or recovered from COVID-19 were included in the dataset. The material from the prospective study consisted of cDNA or gDNA derived from T cells, B-cell-depleted T cells, or PBMCs. Where available, HLA class I and class II types were obtained from metadata supplied by the sample provider rather than from assay-based typing. The repertoires were released in a freely available public database intended as a resource for research on the immune response to SARS-CoV-2.

Relative to germline, V is missing 1 base and J is missing 6 bases, with 6 bases of the junction outside any gene match. Counted from cysteine to phenylalanine, this CDR3 has 15 amino acids. Just the 45-base CDR3 DNA is kept, in frame starting at base 1. The CDR1 and CDR2 encoded by the germline V gene are KGHSH and LQKENI. Collaborating institutions collected whole blood in K2EDTA tubes following their own protocols. For TCRbeta analysis, collaborators shipped samples in one of three forms: frozen whole blood, isolated PBMCs, or DNA extracted from either of those sample types. A word on this clone: The antigen this receptor binds is unknown. Qualities for individual bases were not recorded, and no much larger clone is one base off.

Paper-wide results and their limitations: The amount of clinical and demographic metadata varied by source and participant and was provided uncurated.

TCRbeta CDR3 regions were amplified from genomic DNA by means of the immunoSEQ Assay, a bias-controlled multiplex PCR. The published analysis was carried out like this. Nucleated cell counts per sample were estimated from amplification of reference gene primers within the assay. To quantify the absolute abundance of each unique TCRbeta CDR3 rearrangement, sequence reads were collapsed and filtered. Productive Simpson clonality was computed per sample as the square root of Simpson's diversity index over productive rearrangements. Sourced from immuneACCESS, this table was stored by TCRdb with only in-frame sequences that have V and J called. A share of the clones is absent; for the studies checked, an unresolved V gene accounts for under half, and the remainder has no known explanation. The D gene and trimming were derived from the DNA, and the V and J assignments and clone size from that table. The sample records some 10,000 clones, about 89% of which are singletons. The top ten clonotypes cover about 22% of the sample.

The sequencing input was peripheral blood. The chain links TRBV18 with TRBJ2-1; TRBD1 fits 7 bases in the junction. This TCR derives from a woman in her sixties with active COVID-19. The sequence in DNA is TGTGCCAGCTCACCACAGGGGGCGCGTGGCAATGAGCAGTTCTTC. The translation is CASSPQGARGNEQFF.